This TCR beta chain was captured in a study of blood T cell repertoires in COVID-19. The CDR3 length is 16 residues. Trimming at V came to 0 bases and at J to 6 bases, leaving 4 bases not matched to a gene. Per the germline V gene, CDR1 is SGDLS and CDR2 is YYNGEE. Generated by immunoSEQ multiplex PCR, the TCRdb table keeps only in-frame clones and is missing some. Here the sample spans about 230,000 clones, 86% being singletons. The clonotype comes from a woman aged 50 to 65 in a cohort exposed to, infected with or recovered from COVID-19 (not recorded which). The sequenced sample was PBMCs or T cells enriched from blood (not recorded which). The chain carries TRBV9 and TRBJ2-2, with TRBD1 identical over 11 bases. The CDR3 here is CASSVGAGQGAGELFF. DNA for the CDR3: TGTGCCAGCAGCGTAGGTGCGGGACAGGGGGCCGGGGAGCTGTTTTTT.